The 5 T cell receptor beta chains below were found in one sample sequenced in a study of identical twins. TCRdb recomputed calls from the 5' RACE reads with MiXCR, one row per CDR3 protein. The sample includes 500,000 to 700,000 distinct CDR3 sequences, roughly 7.2% of them seen just once. Separately, the same data were catalogued under a study of yellow fever vaccine responses in identical twins.

Specimen: PBMCs. These receptors all stem from a woman between 18 and 29 years old in good health.

This rearrangement joins TRBV4-1 to TRBJ2-4; D gene ambiguous. V was clipped by 4 bases and J by 2 bases, with 24 bases between them. Germline V gene lookup returns CDR1 MGHRA and CDR2 YSYEKL. This CDR3 contains 19 residues. CDR3 sequence: CASSLYLVGTDHPKNIQYF. The CDR3 DNA follows: TGCGCCAGCAGCCTATATCTGGTTGGCACCGACCATCCCAAAAACATTCAGTACTTC.

The chain employs TRBV7-2 and TRBJ2-3, with 8 bases identical to TRBD1. The V gene end was trimmed by 4 bases and the J gene end by 4 bases; junction bases not matched to a gene: 4. The CDR3 sequence is 14 residues long. Germline CDR1 and CDR2: SGHTA and FQGNSA. This CDR3 reads CASSSQTGADTQYF. In DNA, the CDR3 is TGTGCCAGCAGCTCCCAGACAGGGGCAGATACGCAGTATTTT. Full variable domain (remainder filled in from reference TRBV7-2 and TRBJ2-3): GAGVSQSPSNKVTEKGKDVELRCDPISGHTALYWYRQSLGQGLEFLIYFQGNSAPDKSGLPSDRFSAERTGGSVSTLTIQRTQQEDSAVYLCASSSQTGADTQYFGPGTRLTVL.

This clonotype was observed a handful of times. The CDR3 DNA reads as TGTGCCAGCAGTTACTACGCAGGGCGGTGGGACTATGGCTACACCTTC. As protein: CASSYYAGRWDYGYTF. The chain carries TRBV6-2 or TRBV6-3 and TRBJ1-2, with D tentatively TRBD1 (5 bases). The CDR3 has 16 amino acids. Germline V CDR1 and CDR2: MNHEY, SVGEGT. V shed 1 base and J shed 3 bases, with 15 bases lying between them.

This clonotype was seen repeatedly, ten times or more. The chain joins TRBV20-1 to TRBJ1-1, with TRBD1 matching 7 bases. The J segment lost 2 bases and the V segment lost 2 bases, leaving 8 bases of the junction unmatched. This CDR3 has 15 amino acids. Looked up from germline, CDR1 is DFQATT and CDR2 is SNEGSKA (reference sequence). The CDR3 reads CSARMWDSINTEAFF. The CDR3 DNA is TGCAGTGCTAGAATGTGGGACAGTATCAACACTGAAGCTTTCTTT.

This clonotype was found many times. The chain uses TRBV5-1 and TRBJ2-1; 9 bases are shared with TRBD2. Germline values: CDR1 SGHRS, CDR2 YFSETQ. This CDR3 is 14 amino acids long. V gave up 3 bases and J gave up 8 bases; unmatched junction bases: 6. The CDR3 DNA reads TGCGCCAGCAGCTCCGGGACTAGCAGGCATGAGCAGTTCTTC. Protein sequence: CASSSGTSRHEQFF. The entire variable domain, with the rest obtained from reference TRBV5-1 and TRBJ2-1, is as follows: KAGVTQTPRYLIKTRGQQVTLSCSPISGHRSVSWYQQTPGQGLQFLFEYFSETQRNKGNFPGRFSGRQFSNSRSEMNVSTLELGDSALYLCASSSGTSRHEQFFGPGTRLTVL.